These T cell receptor beta chains were read from a single sample in a study of T cell clones after liver transplantation. Only in-frame clones appear in the TCRdb table, and some are missing; sequencing was by immunoSEQ multiplex PCR. The repertoire includes nearly 15,000 clones, approximately 77% of them detected once, and under 30% sits in the top ten. The sequenced sample was CD8+ T cells from blood, obtained approximately 45 months after liver transplant. These receptors came from a human patient who received a liver transplant. Some T cells could come from the graft donor. CDR3s include the opening cysteine and the closing phenylalanine or tryptophan. D genes are given only for firm matches. Expanded clones get a size class; other rows say once, few or many, or leave the size out.

>TRBJ2-7|TRBV6-5|.|.
TGTGCCAGCAGCCCACTGGGGACTTCCTACGAGCAGTACTTC
CASSPLGTSYEQYF
>TRBJ1-2|TRBV7-2|.|.
TGTGCCAGCAGCTTAGGCGATGGGGCCTATGGCTACACCTTC
CASSLGDGAYGYTF
>TRBJ2-1|TRBV4-1|TRBD2|.
TGCGCCAGCAGCCAACCTGGGGAGGGGACCAGTTACAATGAGCAGTTCTTC
CASSQPGEGTSYNEQFF
>TRBJ2-2|TRBV7-9|TRBD1|.
TGTGCCAGCAGCCTCGGACAGGGAAACACCGGGGAGCTGTTTTTT
CASSLGQGNTGELFF
>TRBJ2-1|TRBV4-3|TRBD2|.
TGCGCCAGCAGCCAAGAAGGGGGAGGGACTAGCGGGTTTGGGGAGCAGTTCTTC
CASSQEGGGTSGFGEQFF
>TRBJ2-1|TRBV4-3|.|.
TGCGCCAGCAGCCAAGTGAGTGGGGGTTACAATGAGCAGTTCTTC
CASSQVSGGYNEQFF
>TRBJ2-3|TRBV5-4|.|.
TGTGCCAGCAGCGGAGGTAGTCTGGATACGCAGTATTTT
CASSGGSLDTQYF
>TRBJ2-1|TRBV7-9|TRBD1|.
TGTGCCAGCAGCTTAACCGGGACAGGGGGGGTTGAGCAGTTCTTC
CASSLTGTGGVEQFF
>TRBJ2-5|TRBV7-2|.|.
TGTGCCAGCAGCTTTGCAGAACGGTACATAAAAGAGACCCAGTACTTC
CASSFAERYIKETQYF
>TRBJ2-7|TRBV13|.|.
TGTGCCAGCAGCTCCGGTCGACACTCTGGCTACGAGCAGTACTTC
CASSSGRHSGYEQYF
>TRBJ2-3|TRBV23-1|TRBD1|.
TGCGCCAGCAGTCAATCGCCGTATATCACAGGGGAAACAGATACGCAGTATTTT
CASSQSPYITGETDTQYF
>TRBJ1-2|TRBV5-1|.|once
TGCGCCAGCAGGCTTGCTGAGGGGGATTGGGGCTACACCTTC
CASRLAEGDWGYTF
>TRBJ2-7|TRBV28|.|.
TGTGCCAGCAGGGAGAGGAGTCCCAACGAGCAGTACTTC
CASRERSPNEQYF
>TRBJ2-3|TRBV7-8|.|.
TGTGCCAGCATTCTGGGGGGTACGCAGTATTTT
CASILGGTQYF